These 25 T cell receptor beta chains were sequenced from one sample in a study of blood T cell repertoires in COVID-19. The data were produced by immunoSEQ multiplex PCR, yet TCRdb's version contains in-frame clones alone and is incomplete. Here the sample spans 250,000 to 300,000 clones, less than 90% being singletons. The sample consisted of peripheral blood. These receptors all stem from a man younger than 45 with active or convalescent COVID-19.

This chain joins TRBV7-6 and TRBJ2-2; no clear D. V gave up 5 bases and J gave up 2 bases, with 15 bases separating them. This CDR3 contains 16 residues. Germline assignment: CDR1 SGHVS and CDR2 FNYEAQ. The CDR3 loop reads CASSQAPEHNTGELFF. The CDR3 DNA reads TGTGCCAGCAGCCAGGCGCCAGAACACAACACCGGGGAGCTGTTTTTT. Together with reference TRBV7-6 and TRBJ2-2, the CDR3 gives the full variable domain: GAGVSQSPRYKVTKRGQDVALRCDPISGHVSLYWYRQALGQGPEFLTYFNYEAQQDKSGLPNDRFSAERPEGSISTLTIQRTEQRDSAMYRCASSQAPEHNTGELFFGEGSRLTVL.

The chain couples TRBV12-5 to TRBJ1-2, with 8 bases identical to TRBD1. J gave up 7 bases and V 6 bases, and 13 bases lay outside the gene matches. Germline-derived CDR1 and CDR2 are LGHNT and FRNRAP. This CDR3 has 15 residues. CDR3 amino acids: CASGARGREVSGYTF. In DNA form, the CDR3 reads TGTGCTAGTGGCGCCAGGGGGCGCGAAGTCTCTGGCTACACCTTC.

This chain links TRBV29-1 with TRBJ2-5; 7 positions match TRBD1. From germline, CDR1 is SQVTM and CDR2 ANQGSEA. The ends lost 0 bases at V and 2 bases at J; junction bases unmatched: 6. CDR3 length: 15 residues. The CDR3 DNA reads TGCAGCGTTGAAGATCGGGGCAGGGGGCAAGAGACCCAGTACTTC. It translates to CSVEDRGRGQETQYF.

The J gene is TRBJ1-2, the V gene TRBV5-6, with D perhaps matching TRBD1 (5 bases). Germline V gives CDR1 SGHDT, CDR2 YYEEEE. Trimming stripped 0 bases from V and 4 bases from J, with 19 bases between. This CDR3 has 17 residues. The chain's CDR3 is CASSLGAARTGGYGYTF. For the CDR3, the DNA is TGTGCCAGCAGCTTGGGTGCAGCTCGAACCGGGGGCTATGGCTACACCTTC. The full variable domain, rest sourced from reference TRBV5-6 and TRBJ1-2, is DAGVTQSPTHLIKTRGQQVTLRCSPKSGHDTVSWYQQALGQGPQFIFQYYEEEERQRGNFPDRFSGHQFPNYSSELNVNALLLGDSALYLCASSLGAARTGGYGYTFGSGTRLTVV.

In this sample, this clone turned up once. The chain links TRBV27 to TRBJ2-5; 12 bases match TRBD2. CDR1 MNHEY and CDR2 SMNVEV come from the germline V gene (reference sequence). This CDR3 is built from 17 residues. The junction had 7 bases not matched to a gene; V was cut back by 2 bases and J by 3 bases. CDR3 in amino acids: CASSLLASGGAEETQYF. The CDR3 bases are TGTGCCAGCAGTTTACTTGCTAGCGGGGGGGCGGAAGAGACCCAGTACTTC.

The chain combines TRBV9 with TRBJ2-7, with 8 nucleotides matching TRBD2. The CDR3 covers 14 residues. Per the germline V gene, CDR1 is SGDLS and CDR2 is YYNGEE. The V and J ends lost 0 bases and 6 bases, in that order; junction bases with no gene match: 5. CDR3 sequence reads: CASSVESGGTEQYF. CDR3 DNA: TGTGCCAGCAGCGTAGAGAGCGGGGGTACCGAGCAGTACTTC.

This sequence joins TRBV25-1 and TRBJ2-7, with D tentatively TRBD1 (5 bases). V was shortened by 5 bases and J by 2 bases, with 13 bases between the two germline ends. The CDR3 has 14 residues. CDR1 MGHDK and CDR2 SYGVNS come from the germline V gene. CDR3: CASSSRKDTYEQYF. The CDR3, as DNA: TGTGCCAGCAGTTCTCGGAAGGACACCTACGAGCAGTACTTC.

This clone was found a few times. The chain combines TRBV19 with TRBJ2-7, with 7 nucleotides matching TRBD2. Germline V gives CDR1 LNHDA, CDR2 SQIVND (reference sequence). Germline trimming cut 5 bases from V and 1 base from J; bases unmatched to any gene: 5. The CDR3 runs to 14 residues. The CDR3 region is CASSRSGDSYEQYF. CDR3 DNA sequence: TGTGCCAGTAGTCGGAGCGGGGATTCCTACGAGCAGTACTTC.

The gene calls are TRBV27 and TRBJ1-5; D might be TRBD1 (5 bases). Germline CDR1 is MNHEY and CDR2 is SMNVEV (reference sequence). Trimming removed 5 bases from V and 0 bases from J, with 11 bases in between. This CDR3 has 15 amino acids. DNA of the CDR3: TGTGCCAGCAGTCGAAGGGGCTATAGCAATCAGCCCCAGCATTTT. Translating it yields CASSRRGYSNQPQHF.

CDR3 DNA sequence: TGTGCCAGCAGTGAGTTAAGAAATTACGAGCAGTACTTC. Protein product: CASSELRNYEQYF. The gene calls are TRBV12-3 or TRBV12-4 and TRBJ2-7; D remains ambiguous. V was clipped by 5 bases and J by 4 bases, with 12 bases between them. This CDR3 spans 13 amino acids.

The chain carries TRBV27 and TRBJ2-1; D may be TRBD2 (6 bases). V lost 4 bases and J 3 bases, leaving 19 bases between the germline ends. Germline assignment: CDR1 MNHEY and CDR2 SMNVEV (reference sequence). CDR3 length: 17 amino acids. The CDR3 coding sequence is TGTGCCAGCAGTTCTGGCGGGACGGCGAGGTTCTACAATGAGCAGTTCTTC. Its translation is CASSSGGTARFYNEQFF.

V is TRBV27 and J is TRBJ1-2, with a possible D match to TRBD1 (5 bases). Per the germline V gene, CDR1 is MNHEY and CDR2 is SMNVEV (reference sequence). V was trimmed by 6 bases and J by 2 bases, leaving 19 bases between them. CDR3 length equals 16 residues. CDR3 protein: CASRISTGQTNYGYTF. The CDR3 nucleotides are TGTGCCAGCAGGATTTCGACCGGACAAACCAACTATGGCTACACCTTC.

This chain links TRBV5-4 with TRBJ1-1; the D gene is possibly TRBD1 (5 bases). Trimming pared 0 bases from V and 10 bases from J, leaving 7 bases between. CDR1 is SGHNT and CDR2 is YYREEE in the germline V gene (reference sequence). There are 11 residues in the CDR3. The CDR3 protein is CASSLEGAAFF. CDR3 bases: TGTGCCAGCAGCTTGGAAGGGGCAGCTTTCTTT.

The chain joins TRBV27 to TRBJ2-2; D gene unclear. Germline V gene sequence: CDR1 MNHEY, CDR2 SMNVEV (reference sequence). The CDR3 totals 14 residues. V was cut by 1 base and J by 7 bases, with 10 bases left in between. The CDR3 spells CASSLFAEGGELFF. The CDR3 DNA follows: TGTGCCAGCAGTTTATTTGCGGAAGGCGGGGAGCTGTTTTTT.

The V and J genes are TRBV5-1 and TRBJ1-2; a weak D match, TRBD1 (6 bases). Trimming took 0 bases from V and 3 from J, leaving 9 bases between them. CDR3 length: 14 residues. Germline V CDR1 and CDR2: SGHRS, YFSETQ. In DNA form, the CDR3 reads TGCGCCAGCAGCTTGGAACAGGGTTACTATGGCTACACCTTC. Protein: CASSLEQGYYGYTF.

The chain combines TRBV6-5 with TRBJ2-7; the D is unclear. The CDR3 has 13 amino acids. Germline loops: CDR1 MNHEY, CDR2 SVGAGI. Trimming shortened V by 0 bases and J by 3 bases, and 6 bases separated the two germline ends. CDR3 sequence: CASSYSQSYEQYF. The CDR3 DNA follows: TGTGCCAGCAGTTACTCACAGAGCTACGAGCAGTACTTC.

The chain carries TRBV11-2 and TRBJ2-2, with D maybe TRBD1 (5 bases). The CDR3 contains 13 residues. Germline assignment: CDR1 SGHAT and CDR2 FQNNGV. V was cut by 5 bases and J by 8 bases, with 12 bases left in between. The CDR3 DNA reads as TGTGCCAGCAGCACACAAGACAGAGGGGAGCTGTTTTTT. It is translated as CASSTQDRGELFF.

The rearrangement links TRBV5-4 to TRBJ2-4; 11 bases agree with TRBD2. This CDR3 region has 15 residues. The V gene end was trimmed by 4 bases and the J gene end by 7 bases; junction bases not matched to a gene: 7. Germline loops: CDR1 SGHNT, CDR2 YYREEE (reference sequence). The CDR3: CASSPASGGRNIQYF. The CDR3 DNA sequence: TGTGCCAGCAGCCCGGCTAGCGGGGGGAGGAACATTCAGTACTTC.

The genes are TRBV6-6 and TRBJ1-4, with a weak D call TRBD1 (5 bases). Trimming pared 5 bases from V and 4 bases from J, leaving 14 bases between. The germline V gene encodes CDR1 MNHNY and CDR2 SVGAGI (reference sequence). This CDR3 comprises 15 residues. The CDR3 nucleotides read TGTGCCAGCAGTAAATCAGGCGGACATAATGAAAAACTGTTTTTT. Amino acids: CASSKSGGHNEKLFF.

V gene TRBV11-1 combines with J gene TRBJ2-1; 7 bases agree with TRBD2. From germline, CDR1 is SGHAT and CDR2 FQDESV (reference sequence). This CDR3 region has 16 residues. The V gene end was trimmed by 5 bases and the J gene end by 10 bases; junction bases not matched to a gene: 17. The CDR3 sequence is CASSPSRRGRLIEQFF. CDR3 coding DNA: TGTGCCAGCAGCCCTTCCCGGCGGGGGAGACTTATAGAGCAGTTCTTC. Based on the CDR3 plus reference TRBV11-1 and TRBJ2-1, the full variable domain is EAEVAQSPRYKITEKSQAVAFWCDPISGHATLYWYRQILGQGPELLVQFQDESVVDDSQLPKDRFSAERLKGVDSTLKIQPAELGDSAMYLCASSPSRRGRLIEQFFGPGTRLTVL.

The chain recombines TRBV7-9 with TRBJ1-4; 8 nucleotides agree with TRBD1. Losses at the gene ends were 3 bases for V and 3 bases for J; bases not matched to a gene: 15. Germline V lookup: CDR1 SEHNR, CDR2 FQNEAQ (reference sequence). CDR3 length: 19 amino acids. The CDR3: CASSFRRGQGAAANEKLFF. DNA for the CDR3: TGTGCCAGCAGCTTTCGCCGTGGGCAGGGGGCTGCGGCTAATGAAAAACTGTTTTTT.

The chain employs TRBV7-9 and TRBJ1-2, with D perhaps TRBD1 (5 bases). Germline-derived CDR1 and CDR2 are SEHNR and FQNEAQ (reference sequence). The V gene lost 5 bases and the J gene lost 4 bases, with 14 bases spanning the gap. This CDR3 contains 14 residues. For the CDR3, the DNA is TGTGCCAGCAGCCGAGTGGGGCGCCCCTATGGCTACACCTTC. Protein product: CASSRVGRPYGYTF. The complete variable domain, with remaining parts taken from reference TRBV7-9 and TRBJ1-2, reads DTGVSQNPRHKITKRGQNVTFRCDPISEHNRLYWYRQTLGQGPEFLTYFQNEAQLEKSRLLSDRFSAERPKGSFSTLEIQRTEQGDSAMYLCASSRVGRPYGYTFGSGTRLTVV.

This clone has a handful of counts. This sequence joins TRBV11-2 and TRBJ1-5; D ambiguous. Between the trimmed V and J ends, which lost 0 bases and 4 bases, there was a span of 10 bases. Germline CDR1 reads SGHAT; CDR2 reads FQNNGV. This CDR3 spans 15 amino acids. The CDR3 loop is CASSLEAGSNQPQHF. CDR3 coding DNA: TGTGCCAGCAGCTTAGAGGCGGGGTCGAATCAGCCCCAGCATTTT.

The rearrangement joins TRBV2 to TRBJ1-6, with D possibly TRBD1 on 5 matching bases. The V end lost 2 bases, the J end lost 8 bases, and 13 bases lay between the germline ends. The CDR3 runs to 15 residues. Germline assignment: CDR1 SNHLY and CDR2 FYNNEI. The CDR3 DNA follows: TGTGCCAGCAGTGAACGGGGGAATCTGGATTCACCCCTCCACTTT. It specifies CASSERGNLDSPLHF.

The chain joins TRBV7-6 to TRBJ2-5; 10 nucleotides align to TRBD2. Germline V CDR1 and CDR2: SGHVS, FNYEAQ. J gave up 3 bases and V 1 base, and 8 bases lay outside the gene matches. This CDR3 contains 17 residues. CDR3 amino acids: CASSLVASGGIKETQYF. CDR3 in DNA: TGTGCCAGCAGCTTAGTTGCTAGCGGGGGAATTAAAGAGACCCAGTACTTC.